Below, 16 T cell receptor beta chains from the same sample are listed, as sequenced in a study of response to subunit inactivated influenza vaccine. Via MiXCR, TCRdb re-called the RT-PCR reads, giving one row per CDR3 protein. The table includes about 540,000 distinct CDR3 sequences, around 25% detected once. The data were also submitted as part of a second study, on T cells expressing NK-cell markers. That source notes: Synthesis of TCR beta cDNA relied on 5'RACE template switching carrying UMIs.

The sequencing used CD4+ T cells sorted from PBMCs, collected roughly 13 days after vaccination. Receptors originate from a man between 45 and 60 years old who received an inactivated influenza vaccine.

The rearrangement uses TRBV20-1 and TRBJ2-1; 11 bases fit TRBD2. The CDR3 loop spans 16 amino acids. With V trimmed by 2 bases and J by 0 bases, 3 bases remained unmatched. Germline assignment: CDR1 DFQATT and CDR2 SNEGSKA (reference sequence). The CDR3: CSARLAGGRSYNEQFF. The DNA for the CDR3 is TGCAGTGCTAGACTAGCGGGGGGCCGCTCCTACAATGAGCAGTTCTTC.

In DNA, the CDR3 is TGTGCCAGCTCACCCGGGATAGAGGCCTACGAGCAGTACTTC. Protein product: CASSPGIEAYEQYF. This chain uses TRBV18 with TRBJ2-7; tentatively, D is TRBD2 (5 bases). CDR1 KGHSH and CDR2 LQKENI come from the germline V gene. The V end was cut by 3 bases, the J end by 2 bases, with 11 bases between. The CDR3 sequence is 14 residues long.

The chain carries TRBV7-2 and TRBJ2-5; 8 nucleotides align to TRBD2. V lost 5 bases and J lost 2; bases outside the gene matches: 4. The CDR3 consists of 14 residues. The germline gives CDR1 SGHTA, CDR2 FQGNSA. The chain's CDR3 is CASSIGGVQETQYF. CDR3 in DNA: TGTGCCAGCAGCATCGGGGGGGTGCAAGAGACCCAGTACTTC.

J is TRBJ1-4 and V is TRBV7-9, with 8 bases matching TRBD1. V trimming: 3 bases; J trimming: 7 bases; junction bases outside the gene matches: 10. The CDR3 is 16 residues long. Per germline, CDR1 SEHNR and CDR2 FQNEAQ (reference sequence). The CDR3 loop is CASSLGTGAWGEKLFF. The CDR3 bases are TGTGCCAGCAGCTTGGGGACAGGCGCTTGGGGTGAAAAACTGTTTTTT.

CDR3 nucleotides: TGTGCCAGCAGCGTAGGGACTAGCGATAGCACAGATACGCAGTATTTT. Translation: CASSVGTSDSTDTQYF. The chain is built from TRBV9 and TRBJ2-3; 9 bases agree with TRBD2. Germline trimming cut 0 bases from V and 0 bases from J; bases unmatched to any gene: 2. The CDR3 has 16 residues. Germline loops: CDR1 SGDLS, CDR2 YYNGEE.

This chain uses TRBV29-1 with TRBJ2-1; the D gene could be TRBD1 or TRBD2 (5 bases each). The germline CDR1 and CDR2 sequences are SQVTM and ANQGSEA. Trimming removed 1 base from V and 9 bases from J, with 10 bases in between. The CDR3 totals 12 residues. CDR3 coding DNA: TGCAGCGTTGAAGGGGGCGGGCTTGAGCAGTTCTTC. Translating it yields CSVEGGGLEQFF.

The table lists this clonotype with a few counts. This rearrangement joins TRBV7-6 to TRBJ2-3, with 11 bases that match TRBD2. V dropped 1 base and J dropped 1; count of bases not matched to a gene: 4. Germline V CDR1 and CDR2: SGHVS, FNYEAQ. The CDR3 is made up of 17 amino acids. CDR3 nucleotide sequence: TGTGCCAGCAGCTTAGGGACTAGCGGGTTCCGCACAGATACGCAGTATTTT. Translation gives CASSLGTSGFRTDTQYF.

The J gene is TRBJ2-7, the V gene TRBV9, with TRBD2 matching over 11 bases. Germline trimming cut 0 bases from V and 3 bases from J; bases unmatched to any gene: 5. Germline values: CDR1 SGDLS, CDR2 YYNGEE. This CDR3 contains 16 residues. CDR3 coding DNA: TGTGCCAGCAGCGTAGGCCCGACTAGCGGGGACTACGAGCAGTACTTC. This translates into CASSVGPTSGDYEQYF.

Many counts were recorded for this clonotype. The chain couples TRBV7-9 to TRBJ2-7; D gene uncertain. The germline V gene has CDR1 SEHNR and CDR2 FQNEAQ (reference sequence). The V gene lost 4 bases and the J gene lost 3 bases, with 7 bases spanning the gap. The CDR3 has 12 residues. In DNA, the CDR3 is TGTGCCAGCAGCTCGACGGACTACGAGCAGTACTTC. It encodes CASSSTDYEQYF.

The genes are TRBV7-6 and TRBJ1-1, with 11 bases matching TRBD1. J was trimmed by 4 bases and V by 3 bases; bases with no gene match: 7. The CDR3 totals 16 residues. Germline values: CDR1 SGHVS, CDR2 FNYEAQ. CDR3 bases: TGTGCCAGCAGCTTGGGACAGGGGGTGGACGGCACTGAAGCTTTCTTT. Amino acid sequence: CASSLGQGVDGTEAFF.

This clonotype came up many times. The chain combines TRBV20-1 with TRBJ2-2, with D perhaps being TRBD1 or TRBD2 (5 bases each). This CDR3 has 15 residues. Germline values: CDR1 DFQATT, CDR2 SNEGSKA (reference sequence). Trimming removed 5 bases at V and 2 bases at J, with 15 bases between. The CDR3 here is CSAGGHGPNTGELFF. Here the CDR3 DNA reads TGCAGTGCTGGAGGACACGGGCCCAACACCGGGGAGCTGTTTTTT.

The rearrangement joins TRBV9 to TRBJ2-3; 8 bases agree with TRBD2. Germline V gene lookup returns CDR1 SGDLS and CDR2 YYNGEE. Unmatched junction bases numbered 9, after V lost 0 bases and J lost 6 bases. There are 16 residues in the CDR3. The CDR3 nucleotides are TGTGCCAGCAGCGTAGTGGGACTAGGGCTTGGGGATACGCAGTATTTT. Translation: CASSVVGLGLGDTQYF.

This clonotype was seen a handful of times. The rearrangement links TRBV2 to TRBJ2-7; 11 positions agree with TRBD1. The germline V gene encodes CDR1 SNHLY and CDR2 FYNNEI. V dropped 6 bases and J dropped 3; count of bases not matched to a gene: 1. The CDR3 contains 13 residues. This chain's CDR3 is CASRGTGGYEQYF. CDR3 sequence (DNA): TGTGCCAGCAGAGGGACAGGGGGCTACGAGCAGTACTTC.

The chain employs TRBV20-1 and TRBJ1-2; no clear D gene. The V gene lost 5 bases and the J gene lost 8 bases, with 18 bases spanning the gap. The CDR3 extends over 13 amino acids. The germline CDR1 and CDR2 sequences are DFQATT and SNEGSKA (reference sequence). The CDR3 DNA reads TGCAGTGCTTCCCAGCGGACCCAGGACGGCTACACCTTC. As protein: CSASQRTQDGYTF.

This clonotype has a count of ten or more. V and J are TRBV20-1 and TRBJ2-6; D is unresolved. This CDR3 has 14 amino acids. Between the trimmed V and J ends, which lost 3 bases and 0 bases, there was a span of 6 bases. Germline values: CDR1 DFQATT, CDR2 SNEGSKA (reference sequence). The CDR3 region has the DNA TGCAGTGCTAGGGGCCCCTCTGGGGCCAACGTCCTGACTTTC. Its translation is CSARGPSGANVLTF.

The chain uses TRBV11-2 and TRBJ2-7; D remains ambiguous. In germline, CDR1 is SGHAT, CDR2 FQNNGV. CDR3 length: 15 amino acids. V lost 2 bases to trimming and J lost 2 bases, with 13 bases between them. The CDR3 protein is CASSLSYDSPYEQYF. CDR3 DNA sequence: TGTGCCAGCAGCTTATCCTACGACTCCCCCTACGAGCAGTACTTC.